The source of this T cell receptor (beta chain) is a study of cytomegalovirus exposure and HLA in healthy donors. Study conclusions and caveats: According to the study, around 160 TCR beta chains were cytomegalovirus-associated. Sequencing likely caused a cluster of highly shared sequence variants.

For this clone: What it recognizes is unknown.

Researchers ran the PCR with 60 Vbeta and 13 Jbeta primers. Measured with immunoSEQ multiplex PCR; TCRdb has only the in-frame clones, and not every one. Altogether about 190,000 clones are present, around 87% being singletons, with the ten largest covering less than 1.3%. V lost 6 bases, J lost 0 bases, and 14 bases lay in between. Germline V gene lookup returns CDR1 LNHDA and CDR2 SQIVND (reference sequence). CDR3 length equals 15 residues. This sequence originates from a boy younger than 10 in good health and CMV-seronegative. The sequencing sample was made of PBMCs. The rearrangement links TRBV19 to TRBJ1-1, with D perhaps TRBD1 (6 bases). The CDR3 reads CASRLTGGMNTEAFF. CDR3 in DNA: TGTGCCAGTAGGTTGACAGGCGGTATGAACACTGAAGCTTTCTTT.